This is a list of T cell receptor beta chains from one sample in a study of OX40 agonist ivuxolimab in advanced cancers. The data were produced by immunoSEQ multiplex PCR, yet TCRdb's version contains in-frame clones alone and is incomplete. The sample holds more than 45,000 clones; nearly 90% are singletons and the top ten take 9% to 15%. Sequencing was performed on CD4+ or CD8+ T cells sorted from blood, taken in a trial of the OX40 agonist ivuxolimab. All receptors derive from an adult with an advanced solid tumor such as melanoma, head and neck, liver or kidney cancer. The CDR3 runs from the conserved cysteine through the conserved F or W. A D gene is named only where the DNA matches it firmly. The size entry is marked missing in some rows and otherwise reads once, few, many or a size class.

cdr3_nt: TGTGCCATCAGTGAGTCGGCTAGCGGGGGCTACGAGCAGTACTTC
cdr3_aa: CAISESASGGYEQYF
v_call: TRBV10-3
clone_size: once
j_call: TRBJ2-7
d_call: TRBD2

cdr3_nt: TGTGCCAGCAGCTCTCTTAAGGCGGCGGGAAAAACCTTCACCGGGGAGCTGTTTTTT
cdr3_aa: CASSSLKAAGKTFTGELFF
v_call: TRBV7-9
clone_size: few
j_call: TRBJ2-2
d_call: -

cdr3_nt: TGTGCCAGCACGACCGGGAGCTCCTACAATGAGCAGTTCTTC
cdr3_aa: CASTTGSSYNEQFF
v_call: TRBV27
clone_size: -
j_call: TRBJ2-1
d_call: -

cdr3_nt: TGCAGCGTTGCGGTCCCGGGACAGGGATTGAAGGCAAATGAGCAGTTCTTC
cdr3_aa: CSVAVPGQGLKANEQFF
v_call: TRBV29-1
clone_size: -
j_call: TRBJ2-1
d_call: TRBD1

cdr3_nt: TGTGCCAGCACTACGTTGGCCCCGAAGGGCTACGAGCAGTACTTC
cdr3_aa: CASTTLAPKGYEQYF
v_call: TRBV28
clone_size: -
j_call: TRBJ2-7
d_call: -

cdr3_nt: TGCAGCGTTGGGCCCTGGGAGGAGCACTATGGCTACACCTTC
cdr3_aa: CSVGPWEEHYGYTF
v_call: TRBV29-1
clone_size: -
j_call: TRBJ1-2
d_call: -

cdr3_nt: TGTGCCAGCAGCGTCGAGGGACAGGACAGTGATGAGCAGTTCTTC
cdr3_aa: CASSVEGQDSDEQFF
v_call: TRBV9
clone_size: -
j_call: TRBJ2-1
d_call: TRBD1

cdr3_nt: TGTGCCAGCAGCGTAGAACTAGCGGGAGTAAACAATGAGCAGTTCTTC
cdr3_aa: CASSVELAGVNNEQFF
v_call: TRBV9
clone_size: -
j_call: TRBJ2-1
d_call: TRBD2

cdr3_nt: TGTGCCAGCAGCGCGGGACTAGCGGGAAGCGATGAGCAGTTCTTC
cdr3_aa: CASSAGLAGSDEQFF
v_call: TRBV9
clone_size: -
j_call: TRBJ2-1
d_call: TRBD2

cdr3_nt: TGTGCCAGCAGCCCCGGGCAGAACTACGAGCAGTACTTC
cdr3_aa: CASSPGQNYEQYF
v_call: TRBV11-2
clone_size: -
j_call: TRBJ2-7
d_call: -

cdr3_nt: TGTGCCAGCAGCGTAGCTACGAATCAGCCCCAGCATTTT
cdr3_aa: CASSVATNQPQHF
v_call: TRBV9
clone_size: -
j_call: TRBJ1-5
d_call: -

cdr3_nt: TGTGCCAGCGGACGGGGGGGCAATCAGCCCCAGCATTTT
cdr3_aa: CASGRGGNQPQHF
v_call: TRBV28
clone_size: -
j_call: TRBJ1-5
d_call: -

cdr3_nt: TGTGCCAGCTCACCAACTAGCGGTCTCCAAGAGACCCAGTACTTC
cdr3_aa: CASSPTSGLQETQYF
v_call: TRBV18
clone_size: -
j_call: TRBJ2-5
d_call: TRBD2

cdr3_nt: TGTGCCAGTCGACAGGGGCAGGCCGGGGAGCTGTTTTTT
cdr3_aa: CASRQGQAGELFF
v_call: TRBV6-5
clone_size: -
j_call: TRBJ2-2
d_call: TRBD1

cdr3_nt: TGTGCCAGCAGTTCCGGGACGGATGGCTACACCTTC
cdr3_aa: CASSSGTDGYTF
v_call: TRBV27
clone_size: -
j_call: TRBJ1-2
d_call: -